The clone carrying this T cell receptor (beta chain) was observed many times. Its matching antigen is unknown. This sample is part of a study of T cells in Graves' hyperthyroidism and ophthalmopathy. RNA transcripts provided the source from which TCR beta CDR3 regions were amplified. First-round RT-PCR targeting the TCR CDR3 was performed with the HTBI primer set. TCRdb reprocessed the multiplex PCR reads via MiXCR and lists one record per CDR3 protein. The sample records 95,000 to 110,000 distinct CDR3 sequences, roughly 50% being singletons. Study findings and constraints: Model-based prediction identified ophthalmopathy a median around 6.7 months prior to its onset.

Per the germline V gene, CDR1 is SGHTA and CDR2 is FQGTGA. The CDR3 runs to 14 residues. The J segment lost 6 bases and the V segment lost 5 bases, leaving 9 bases of the junction unmatched. The chain combines TRBV7-3 with TRBJ2-7, with 8 positions matching TRBD1. The receptor's source is a man aged 40-49 years with Graves' hyperthyroidism. The sequencing input was blood. The CDR3 loop reads CASSDQGAASEQYF. CDR3 coding DNA: TGTGCCAGCAGCGACCAGGGGGCGGCTTCCGAGCAGTACTTC. Based on the CDR3 plus reference TRBV7-3 and TRBJ2-7, the full variable domain is GAGVSQTPSNKVTEKGKYVELRCDPISGHTALYWYRQSLGQGPEFLIYFQGTGAADDSGLPNDRFFAVRPEGSVSTLKIQRTERGDSAVYLCASSDQGAASEQYFGPGTRLTVT.